These 8 T cell receptor beta chains came from one sample sequenced in a study of T cells expressing NK-cell markers. Following a re-call of the 5' RACE reads, TCRdb has one entry per CDR3 protein and lacks DNA. The sample has 500,000 to 600,000 distinct CDR3 sequences, and its top ten clones hold approximately 4%. Material: blood T cells: a sorted CD56 or NKG2C T cell subset, CD4+ or CD8+ T cells, or bulk PBMC T cells (not recorded which). The receptors derive from a man aged 18 to 29 in good health.

The chain uses TRBV20-1 and TRBJ2-1; the TRBD2 assignment by TCRdb is unverifiable without DNA. From germline, CDR1 is DFQATT and CDR2 SNEGSKA (reference sequence). The CDR3 has 15 amino acids. CDR3: CSAHLLAGIPNEQFF.

The chain is built from TRBV7-2 and TRBJ2-1; absent DNA, TCRdb's TRBD2 call cannot be checked. There are 14 residues in the CDR3. Germline CDR1 is SGHTA and CDR2 is FQGNSA. The CDR3 sequence: CASSPFPEGNEQFF.

The chain is built from TRBV10-3 and TRBJ2-7; the D call of TRBD2 rests on TCRdb alone, since no DNA is present to check it. CDR1 ENHRY and CDR2 SYGVKD come from the germline V gene. There are 15 residues in the CDR3. The CDR3 reads CAISESELAGREQYF.

The V and J genes are TRBV6-5 and TRBJ2-2. The CDR3 extends over 17 amino acids. The V gene's germline CDR1 is MNHEY and CDR2 SVGAGI. The CDR3 reads CASSYSQQVILIGELFF.

This chain connects TRBV12-3 or TRBV12-4 to TRBJ2-2; TCRdb selects TRBD2, and the lack of DNA leaves this call unchecked. This CDR3 spans 14 amino acids. CDR3: CASRGLSYTGELFF.

The V call is TRBV24-1, the J call TRBJ2-3; TCRdb designates TRBD1, a call that cannot be tested without DNA. Germline V gene sequence: CDR1 KGHDR, CDR2 SFDVKD. The CDR3 length is 17 residues. This chain's CDR3 is CATSDLGGRLSTDTQYF.

V usage is TRBV5-1 and J usage is TRBJ2-5; lacking DNA, the TRBD1 call made by TCRdb goes unchecked. This CDR3 spans 16 amino acids. Per germline, CDR1 SGHRS and CDR2 YFSETQ. CDR3 in amino acids: CASSLPRTGSQETQYF.

The J gene is TRBJ1-2, the V gene TRBV6-1; the TCRdb call, TRBD1, lacks DNA for checking. Germline assignment: CDR1 MNHNS and CDR2 SASEGT. The CDR3 spans 13 residues. The CDR3 reads CASSVRGHYGYTF.